The clone carrying this T cell receptor beta chain was observed a few times. Its specificity is not known. The V segment lost 2 bases and the J segment 8 bases; nucleotides outside the gene matches: 2. Germline V gene data show CDR1 as ENHRY and CDR2 as SYGVKD. The CDR3 spans 12 residues. The TCR alpha and TCR beta cDNA libraries, bearing sample barcodes and UMIs, were generated by 5'RACE using constant-segment primers. TCRdb processed the 5' RACE reads anew with MiXCR; each CDR3 protein has one entry. The sample consists of more than 250,000 distinct CDR3 sequences, around 16% of them appearing once. The data are from a study of T-cell memory formation after mild COVID-19. Points from the study as a whole: CD4/CD8 balance characterized clones contracting day 15 to 85, and CD4+ skew characterized later expanders. Cross-reactive memory appears to have joined, as suggested by some responding clones showing up in pre-infection memory.

This receptor was obtained from a young man who had mild COVID-19 (a few samples of this study predate the infection). Cell type and time point are not known. The sample comprised PBMCs or a T cell subset sorted from them (not recorded which). V gene TRBV10-3 combines with J gene TRBJ1-1; 7 nucleotides align to TRBD1. The CDR3 sequence: CAISETQGEAFF. The CDR3 region has the DNA TGTGCCATCAGTGAGACACAGGGGGAAGCTTTCTTT.